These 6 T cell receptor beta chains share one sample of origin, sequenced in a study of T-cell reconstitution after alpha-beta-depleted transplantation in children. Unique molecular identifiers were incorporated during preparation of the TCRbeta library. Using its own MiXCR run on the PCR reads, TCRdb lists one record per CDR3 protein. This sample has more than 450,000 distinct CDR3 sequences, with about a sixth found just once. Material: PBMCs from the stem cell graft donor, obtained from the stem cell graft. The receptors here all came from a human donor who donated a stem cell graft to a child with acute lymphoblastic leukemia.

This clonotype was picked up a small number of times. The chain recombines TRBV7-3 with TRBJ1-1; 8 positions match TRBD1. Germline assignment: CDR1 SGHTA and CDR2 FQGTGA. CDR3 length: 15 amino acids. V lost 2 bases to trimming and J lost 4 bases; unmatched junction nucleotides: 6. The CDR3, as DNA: TGTGCCAGCAGCTTATGGCAGGGGGCAGGCACTGAAGCTTTCTTT. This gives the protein CASSLWQGAGTEAFF.

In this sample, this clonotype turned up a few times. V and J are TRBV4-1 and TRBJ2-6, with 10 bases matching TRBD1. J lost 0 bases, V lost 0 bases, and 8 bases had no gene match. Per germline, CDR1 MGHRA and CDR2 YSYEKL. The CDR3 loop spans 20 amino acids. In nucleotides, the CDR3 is TGCGCCAGCAGCCAAGATTCCGGGACAGGGGTTATCTCTGGGGCCAACGTCCTGACTTTC. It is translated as CASSQDSGTGVISGANVLTF.

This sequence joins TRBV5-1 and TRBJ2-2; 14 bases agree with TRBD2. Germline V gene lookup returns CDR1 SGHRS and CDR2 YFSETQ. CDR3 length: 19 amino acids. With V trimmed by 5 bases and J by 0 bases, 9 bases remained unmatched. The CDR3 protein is CASREGTSGRETNTGELFF. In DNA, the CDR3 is TGCGCCAGCAGGGAGGGGACTAGCGGGAGAGAAACGAACACCGGGGAGCTGTTTTTT.

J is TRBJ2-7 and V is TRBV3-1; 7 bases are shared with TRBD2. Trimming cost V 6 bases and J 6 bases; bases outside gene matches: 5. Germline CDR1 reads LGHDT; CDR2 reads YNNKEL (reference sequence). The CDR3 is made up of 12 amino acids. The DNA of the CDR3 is TGTGCCAGCAGATCAACGGGAGGCGAGCAGTACTTC. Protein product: CASRSTGGEQYF.

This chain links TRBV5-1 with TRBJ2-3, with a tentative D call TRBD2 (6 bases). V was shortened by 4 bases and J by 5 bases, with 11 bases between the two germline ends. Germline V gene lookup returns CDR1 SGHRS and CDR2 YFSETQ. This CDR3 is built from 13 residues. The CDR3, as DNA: TGCGCCAGCAGCGGGGGGACGATAGATACGCAGTATTTT. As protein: CASSGGTIDTQYF.

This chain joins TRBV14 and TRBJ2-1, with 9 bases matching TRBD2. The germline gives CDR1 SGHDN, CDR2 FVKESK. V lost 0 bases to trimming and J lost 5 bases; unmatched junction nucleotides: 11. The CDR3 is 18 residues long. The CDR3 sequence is CASSQEGVASGTDNEQFF. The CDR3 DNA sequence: TGTGCCAGCAGCCAAGAGGGAGTCGCTAGCGGGACGGACAATGAGCAGTTCTTC.